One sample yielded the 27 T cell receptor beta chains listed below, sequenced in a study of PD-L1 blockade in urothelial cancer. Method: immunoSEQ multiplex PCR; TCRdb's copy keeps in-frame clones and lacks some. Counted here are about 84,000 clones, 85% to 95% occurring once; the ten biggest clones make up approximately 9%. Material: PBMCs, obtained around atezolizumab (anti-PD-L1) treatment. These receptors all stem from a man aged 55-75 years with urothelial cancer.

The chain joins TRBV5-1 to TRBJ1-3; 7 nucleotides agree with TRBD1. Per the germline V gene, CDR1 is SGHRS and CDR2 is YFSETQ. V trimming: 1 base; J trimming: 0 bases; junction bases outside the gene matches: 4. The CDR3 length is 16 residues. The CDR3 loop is CASSLTGDPSGNTIYF. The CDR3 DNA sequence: TGCGCCAGCAGCTTGACAGGGGATCCCTCTGGAAACACCATATATTTT.

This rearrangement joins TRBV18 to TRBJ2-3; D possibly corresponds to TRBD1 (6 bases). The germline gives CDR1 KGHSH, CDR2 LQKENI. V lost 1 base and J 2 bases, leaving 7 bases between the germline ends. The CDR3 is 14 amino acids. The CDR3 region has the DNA TGTGCCAGCTCACCACGGACAGCCACAGATACGCAGTATTTT. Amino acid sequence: CASSPRTATDTQYF.

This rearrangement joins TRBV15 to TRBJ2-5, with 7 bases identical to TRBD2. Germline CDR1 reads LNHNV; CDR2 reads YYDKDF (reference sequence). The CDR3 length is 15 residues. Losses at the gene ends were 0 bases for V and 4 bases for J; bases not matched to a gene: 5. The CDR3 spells CATSRDSASGETQYF. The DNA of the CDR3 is TGTGCCACCAGCAGAGATTCCGCTAGCGGAGAGACCCAGTACTTC. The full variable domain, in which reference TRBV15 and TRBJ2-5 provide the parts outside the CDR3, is DAMVIQNPRYQVTQFGKPVTLSCSQTLNHNVMYWYQQKSSQAPKLLFHYYDKDFNNEADTPDNFQSRRPNTSFCFLDIRSPGLGDTAMYLCATSRDSASGETQYFGPGTRLLVL.

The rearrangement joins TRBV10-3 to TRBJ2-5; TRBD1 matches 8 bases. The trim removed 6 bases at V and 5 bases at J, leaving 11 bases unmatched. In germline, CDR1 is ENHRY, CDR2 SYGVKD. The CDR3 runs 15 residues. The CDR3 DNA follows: TGTGCCATCAGGAACCCTCAGGGGGCACGGGAGACCCAGTACTTC. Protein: CAIRNPQGARETQYF.

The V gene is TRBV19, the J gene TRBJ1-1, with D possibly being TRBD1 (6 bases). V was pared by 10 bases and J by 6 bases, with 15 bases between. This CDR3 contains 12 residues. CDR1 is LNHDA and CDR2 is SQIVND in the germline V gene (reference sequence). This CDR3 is CATSTGFAEAFF. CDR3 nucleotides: TGTGCCACCTCTACAGGGTTCGCTGAAGCTTTCTTT.

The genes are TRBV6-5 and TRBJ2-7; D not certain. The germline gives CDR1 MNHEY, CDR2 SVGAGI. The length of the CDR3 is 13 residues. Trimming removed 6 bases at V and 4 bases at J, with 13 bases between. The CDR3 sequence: CASSPFPMYEQYF. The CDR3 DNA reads TGTGCCAGCAGCCCATTTCCTATGTACGAGCAGTACTTC.

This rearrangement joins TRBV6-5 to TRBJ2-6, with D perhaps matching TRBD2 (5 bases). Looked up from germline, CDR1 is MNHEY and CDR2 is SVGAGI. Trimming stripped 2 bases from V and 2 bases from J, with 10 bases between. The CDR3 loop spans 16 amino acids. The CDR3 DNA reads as TGTGCCAGCAGTTACAATCAGGAGGCTGGGGCCAACGTCCTGACTTTC. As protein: CASSYNQEAGANVLTF.

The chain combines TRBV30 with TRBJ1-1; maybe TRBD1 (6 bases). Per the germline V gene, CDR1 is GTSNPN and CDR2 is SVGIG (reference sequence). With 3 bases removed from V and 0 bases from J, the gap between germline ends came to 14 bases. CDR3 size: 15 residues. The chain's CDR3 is CAWRENRVMNTEAFF. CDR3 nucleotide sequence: TGTGCCTGGAGGGAAAACAGGGTCATGAACACTGAAGCTTTCTTT.

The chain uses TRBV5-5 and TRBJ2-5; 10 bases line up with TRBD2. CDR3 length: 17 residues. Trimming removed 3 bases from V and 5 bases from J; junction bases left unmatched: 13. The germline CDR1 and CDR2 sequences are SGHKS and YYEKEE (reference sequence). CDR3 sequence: CASSSLRAGGTWETQYF. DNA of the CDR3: TGTGCCAGCAGCTCCCTTAGAGCGGGGGGGACATGGGAGACCCAGTACTTC.

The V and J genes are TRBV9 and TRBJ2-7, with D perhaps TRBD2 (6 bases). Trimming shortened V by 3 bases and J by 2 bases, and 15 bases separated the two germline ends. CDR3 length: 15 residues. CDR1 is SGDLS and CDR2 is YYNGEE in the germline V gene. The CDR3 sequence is CASSAYPDYTYEQYF. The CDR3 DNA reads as TGTGCCAGCAGCGCATACCCGGACTATACCTACGAGCAGTACTTC.

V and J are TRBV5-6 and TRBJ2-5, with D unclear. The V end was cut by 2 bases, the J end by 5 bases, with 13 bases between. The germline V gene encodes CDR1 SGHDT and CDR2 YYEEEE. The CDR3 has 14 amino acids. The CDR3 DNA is TGTGCCAGCAGCTTTGGAAACAGCCGGGAGACCCAGTACTTC. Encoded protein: CASSFGNSRETQYF.

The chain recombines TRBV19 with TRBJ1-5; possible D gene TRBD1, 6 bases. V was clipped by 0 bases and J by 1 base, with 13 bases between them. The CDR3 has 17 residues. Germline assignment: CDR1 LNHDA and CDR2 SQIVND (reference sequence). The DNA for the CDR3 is TGTGCCAGTAGTATAGATACCGGGGGGCGAAGCAATCAGCCCCAGCATTTT. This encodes CASSIDTGGRSNQPQHF. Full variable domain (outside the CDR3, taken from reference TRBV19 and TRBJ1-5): DGGITQSPKYLFRKEGQNVTLSCEQNLNHDAMYWYRQDPGQGLRLIYYSQIVNDFQKGDIAEGYSVSREKKESFPLTVTSAQKNPTAFYLCASSIDTGGRSNQPQHFGDGTRLSIL.

CDR3 amino acids: CASKGTEQETQYF. CDR3 sequence (DNA): TGCGCCAGCAAGGGGACAGAACAAGAGACCCAGTACTTC. The V and J genes are TRBV5-1 and TRBJ2-5, with 7 bases that match TRBD1. The CDR3 length is 13 residues. Germline V gene data show CDR1 as SGHRS and CDR2 as YFSETQ. J gave up 2 bases and V 6 bases, and 4 bases lay outside the gene matches.

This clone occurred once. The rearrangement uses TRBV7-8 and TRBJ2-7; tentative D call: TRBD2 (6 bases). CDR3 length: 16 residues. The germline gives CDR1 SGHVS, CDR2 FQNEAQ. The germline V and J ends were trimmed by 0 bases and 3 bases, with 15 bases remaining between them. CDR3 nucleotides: TGTGCCAGCAGCTTAGCGCTCGGGAGAGGGGTCTACGAGCAGTACTTC. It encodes CASSLALGRGVYEQYF.

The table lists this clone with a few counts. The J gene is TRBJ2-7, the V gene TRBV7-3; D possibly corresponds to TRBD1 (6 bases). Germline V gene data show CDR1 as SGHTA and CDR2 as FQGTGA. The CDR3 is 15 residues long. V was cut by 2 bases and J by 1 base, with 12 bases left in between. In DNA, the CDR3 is TGTGCCAGCAGCTTAGGGGGCTTTGGGTCCTACGAGCAGTACTTC. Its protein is CASSLGGFGSYEQYF.

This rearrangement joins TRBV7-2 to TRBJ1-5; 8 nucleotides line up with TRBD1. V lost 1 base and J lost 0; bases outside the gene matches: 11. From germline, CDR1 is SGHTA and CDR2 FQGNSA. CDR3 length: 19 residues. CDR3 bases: TGTGCCAGCAGCTTAGATCCGGGACAGGCGACAACTAGCAATCAGCCCCAGCATTTT. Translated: CASSLDPGQATTSNQPQHF.

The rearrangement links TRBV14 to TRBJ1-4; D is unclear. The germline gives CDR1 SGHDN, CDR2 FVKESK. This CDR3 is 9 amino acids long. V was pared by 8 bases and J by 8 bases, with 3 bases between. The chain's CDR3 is CASREKLFF. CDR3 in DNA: TGTGCCAGCCGGGAAAAACTGTTTTTT.

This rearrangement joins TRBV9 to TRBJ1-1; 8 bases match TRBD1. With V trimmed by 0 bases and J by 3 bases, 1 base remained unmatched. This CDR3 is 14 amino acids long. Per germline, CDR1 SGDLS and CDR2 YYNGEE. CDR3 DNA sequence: TGTGCCAGCAGCGTAGGGACAGGGTACACTGAAGCTTTCTTT. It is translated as CASSVGTGYTEAFF.

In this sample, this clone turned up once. The CDR3 region is CASSWDRQSYNEQFF. The CDR3 DNA sequence: TGTGCCAGCAGTTGGGACAGGCAATCCTACAATGAGCAGTTCTTC. This chain links TRBV28 with TRBJ2-1; 8 bases match TRBD1. CDR1 MDHEN and CDR2 SYDVKM come from the germline V gene. Trimming removed 4 bases from V and 1 base from J; junction bases left unmatched: 3. The length of the CDR3 is 15 residues. The full variable domain, with the rest looked up from reference TRBV28 and TRBJ2-1, is DVKVTQSSRYLVKRTGEKVFLECVQDMDHENMFWYRQDPGLGLRLIYFSYDVKMKEKGDIPEGYSVSREKKERFSLILESASTNQTSMYLCASSWDRQSYNEQFFGPGTRLTVL.

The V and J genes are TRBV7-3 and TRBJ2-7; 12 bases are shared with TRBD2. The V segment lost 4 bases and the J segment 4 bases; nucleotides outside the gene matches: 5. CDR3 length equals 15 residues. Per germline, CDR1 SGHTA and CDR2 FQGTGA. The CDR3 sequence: CASSSLAGGTYEQYF. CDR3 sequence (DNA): TGTGCCAGCAGCTCACTAGCGGGAGGTACTTACGAGCAGTACTTC.

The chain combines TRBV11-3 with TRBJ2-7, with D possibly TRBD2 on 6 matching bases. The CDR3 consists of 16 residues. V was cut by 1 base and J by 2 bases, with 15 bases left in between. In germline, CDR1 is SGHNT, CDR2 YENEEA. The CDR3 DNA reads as TGTGCCAGCAGCTTAGGAATAAGGGACTTACCCTACGAGCAGTACTTC. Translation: CASSLGIRDLPYEQYF.

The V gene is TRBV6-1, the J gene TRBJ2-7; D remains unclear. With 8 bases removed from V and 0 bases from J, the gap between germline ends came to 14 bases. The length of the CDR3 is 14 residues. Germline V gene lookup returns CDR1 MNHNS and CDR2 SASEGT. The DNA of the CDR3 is TGTGCCAGCTTAGTGAGGATCGGCTCCTACGAGCAGTACTTC. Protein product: CASLVRIGSYEQYF.

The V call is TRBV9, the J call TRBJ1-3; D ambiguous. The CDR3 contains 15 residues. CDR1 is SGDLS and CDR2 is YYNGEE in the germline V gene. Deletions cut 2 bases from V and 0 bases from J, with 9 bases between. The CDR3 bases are TGTGCCAGCAGCGTCACAGCGGACTCTGGAAACACCATATATTTT. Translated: CASSVTADSGNTIYF. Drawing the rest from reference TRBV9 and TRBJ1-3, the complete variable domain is DSGVTQTPKHLITATGQRVTLRCSPRSGDLSVYWYQQSLDQGLQFLIQYYNGEERAKGNILERFSAQQFPDLHSELNLSSLELGDSALYFCASSVTADSGNTIYFGEGSWLTVV.

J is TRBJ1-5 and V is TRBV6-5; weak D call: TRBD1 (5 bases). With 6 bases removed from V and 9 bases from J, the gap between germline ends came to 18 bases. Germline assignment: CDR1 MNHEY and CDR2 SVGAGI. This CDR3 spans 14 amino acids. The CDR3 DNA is TGTGCCAGCAGACAGGATTTGGGGATCAGGCCCCAGCATTTT. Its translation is CASRQDLGIRPQHF.

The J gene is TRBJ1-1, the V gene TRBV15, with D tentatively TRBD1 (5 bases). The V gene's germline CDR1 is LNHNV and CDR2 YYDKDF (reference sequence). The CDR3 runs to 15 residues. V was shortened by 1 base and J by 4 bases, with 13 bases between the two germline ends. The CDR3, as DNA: TGTGCCACCAGCAGAGGGGCAGGGTATGGCACTGAAGCTTTCTTT. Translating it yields CATSRGAGYGTEAFF.

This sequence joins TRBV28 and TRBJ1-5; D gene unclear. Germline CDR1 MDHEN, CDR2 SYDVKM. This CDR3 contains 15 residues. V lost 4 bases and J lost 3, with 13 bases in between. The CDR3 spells CASSSPGRDNQPQHF. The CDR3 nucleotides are TGTGCCAGCAGTTCCCCTGGACGGGACAATCAGCCCCAGCATTTT. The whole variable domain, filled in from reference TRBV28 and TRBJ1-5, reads DVKVTQSSRYLVKRTGEKVFLECVQDMDHENMFWYRQDPGLGLRLIYFSYDVKMKEKGDIPEGYSVSREKKERFSLILESASTNQTSMYLCASSSPGRDNQPQHFGDGTRLSIL.

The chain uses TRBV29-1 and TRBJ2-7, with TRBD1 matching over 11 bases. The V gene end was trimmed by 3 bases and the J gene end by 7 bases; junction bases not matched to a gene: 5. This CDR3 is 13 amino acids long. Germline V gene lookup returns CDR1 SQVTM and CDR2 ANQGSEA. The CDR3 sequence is CSVDAGTGGEQYF. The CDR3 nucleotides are TGCAGCGTTGACGCCGGGACAGGGGGGGAGCAGTACTTC.